One sample yielded the 19 T cell receptor beta chains listed below, sequenced in a study of T cell repertoires in ileal Crohn's disease. Using immunoSEQ multiplex PCR, the repertoire was profiled, and TCRdb retains in-frame clones only, with some absent. Of about 4,100 clones in the sample, 74% are singletons; the top ten hold approximately 6.9%. Sequenced input: ileal tissue. These receptors were obtained from an adult with Crohn's disease.

J is TRBJ1-2 and V is TRBV7-2, with D possibly being TRBD1 (5 bases). V lost 4 bases and J 6 bases, leaving 18 bases between the germline ends. From germline, CDR1 is SGHTA and CDR2 FQGNSA. The CDR3 consists of 15 residues. CDR3 region: CASSSSAGPGHGYTF. The CDR3 region has the DNA TGTGCCAGCAGCTCCTCGGCGGGGCCGGGTCATGGCTACACCTTC.

V usage is TRBV10-1 and J usage is TRBJ1-5; the match to TRBD1 covers 7 bases. V was pared by 6 bases and J by 6 bases, with 17 bases of the junction left unmatched. The V gene's germline CDR1 is WNHNN and CDR2 SYGVQD (reference sequence). This CDR3 contains 17 residues. The CDR3 bases are TGCGCCAGCAGAGCAGCCACCGACAGGGAAAAGGGTCAGCCCCAGCATTTT. This encodes CASRAATDREKGQPQHF.

The rearrangement uses TRBV5-6 and TRBJ1-2, with 9 bases fitting TRBD1. CDR3 size: 14 residues. Germline CDR1 is SGHDT and CDR2 is YYEEEE. With 2 bases clipped from V and 9 bases from J, the junction kept 8 bases outside the gene matches. In DNA form, the CDR3 reads TGTGCCAGCAGCTTTACCGGGACAGGGTTGAGCTACACCTTC. As protein: CASSFTGTGLSYTF. The variable domain in full, with the rest retrieved from reference TRBV5-6 and TRBJ1-2, is DAGVTQSPTHLIKTRGQQVTLRCSPKSGHDTVSWYQQALGQGPQFIFQYYEEEERQRGNFPDRFSGHQFPNYSSELNVNALLLGDSALYLCASSFTGTGLSYTFGSGTRLTVV.

The V call is TRBV19, the J call TRBJ1-2, with 7 bases lining up with TRBD1. V gave up 3 bases and J gave up 13 bases; unmatched junction bases: 11. The CDR3 has 13 amino acids. From germline, CDR1 is LNHDA and CDR2 SQIVND (reference sequence). The CDR3 protein is CASSINRGESGTF. The CDR3 nucleotides read TGTGCCAGTAGTATTAACAGGGGTGAGTCTGGCACCTTC. The whole variable domain, remainder taken from reference TRBV19 and TRBJ1-2, is DGGITQSPKYLFRKEGQNVTLSCEQNLNHDAMYWYRQDPGQGLRLIYYSQIVNDFQKGDIAEGYSVSREKKESFPLTVTSAQKNPTAFYLCASSINRGESGTFGSGTRLTVV.

The rearrangement uses TRBV5-4 and TRBJ2-7; possible D gene TRBD1, 6 bases. Germline CDR1 SGHNT, CDR2 YYREEE (reference sequence). The CDR3 contains 15 residues. Trimming shortened V by 4 bases and J by 2 bases, and 16 bases separated the two germline ends. The CDR3 bases are TGTGCCAGCAGCCCATCGACAGGTCTCGCCTACGAGCAGTACTTC. Translating gives CASSPSTGLAYEQYF. Full variable domain (outside the CDR3, taken from reference TRBV5-4 and TRBJ2-7): ETGVTQSPTHLIKTRGQQVTLRCSSQSGHNTVSWYQQALGQGPQFIFQYYREEENGRGNFPPRFSGLQFPNYSSELNVNALELDDSALYLCASSPSTGLAYEQYFGPGTRLTVT.

The rearrangement links TRBV11-2 to TRBJ2-3; 9 bases match TRBD2. V lost 1 base and J lost 6; bases outside the gene matches: 8. The CDR3 totals 16 residues. The germline V gene encodes CDR1 SGHAT and CDR2 FQNNGV. CDR3 nucleotide sequence: TGTGCCAGCAGCTTAGCCCTAGCGGGGACGTCGGATACGCAGTATTTT. Protein: CASSLALAGTSDTQYF.

The V gene is TRBV5-1, the J gene TRBJ2-7; 8 positions match TRBD1. Germline V CDR1 and CDR2: SGHRS, YFSETQ. The CDR3 sequence is 13 residues long. V lost 4 bases to trimming and J lost 7 bases; unmatched junction nucleotides: 7. In DNA, the CDR3 is TGCGCCAGCAGCCTTGGACAGGGTCGGGAGCAGTACTTC. It codes for CASSLGQGREQYF.

The chain joins TRBV15 to TRBJ1-3, with TRBD1 identical over 8 bases. The CDR3 loop spans 15 amino acids. The V segment lost 5 bases and the J segment 6 bases; nucleotides outside the gene matches: 9. Germline assignment: CDR1 LNHNV and CDR2 YYDKDF (reference sequence). The CDR3 DNA follows: TGTGCCACCAGCGCCGGACAGGGTAATGTAAACACCATATATTTT. The encoded protein is CATSAGQGNVNTIYF.

This clone was counted only a few times. The chain carries TRBV6-5 and TRBJ2-7; possibly TRBD2 for D (5 bases). The CDR3 covers 11 residues. V was shortened by 2 bases and J by 9 bases, with 8 bases between the two germline ends. Germline CDR1 MNHEY, CDR2 SVGAGI. CDR3 nucleotide sequence: TGTGCCAGCAGTTACGGAGGCGGGCAGTACTTC. Translating gives CASSYGGGQYF.

The sample holds a few counts of this clone. The chain combines TRBV6-5 with TRBJ1-2; a possible D gene is TRBD1 (6 bases). CDR1 and CDR2 from the germline V gene are MNHEY and SVGAGI. Trimming took off 4 bases at V and 0 bases at J, with 12 bases between the two ends. The CDR3 runs to 15 residues. The CDR3: CASSSGTPPNYGYTF. In DNA form, the CDR3 reads TGTGCCAGCAGTTCCGGGACACCTCCTAACTATGGCTACACCTTC.

The rearrangement uses TRBV7-6 and TRBJ1-4; D may be TRBD1 (6 bases). The V end was cut by 0 bases, the J end by 6 bases, with 11 bases between. This CDR3 has 15 amino acids. Per the germline V gene, CDR1 is SGHVS and CDR2 is FNYEAQ. In DNA form, the CDR3 reads TGTGCCAGCAGCTTAGCCGGGGGGGGCCATGAAAAACTGTTTTTT. It specifies CASSLAGGGHEKLFF.

The V and J genes are TRBV5-8 and TRBJ2-6; D is possibly TRBD2 (5 bases). The CDR3 extends over 15 amino acids. CDR1 SGHTS and CDR2 YDEGEE come from the germline V gene. With 3 bases removed from V and 0 bases from J, the gap between germline ends came to 7 bases. CDR3 sequence reads: CASSSGNSGANVLTF. The CDR3 DNA reads as TGTGCCAGCAGCTCGGGGAACTCTGGGGCCAACGTCCTGACTTTC.

The chain combines TRBV28 with TRBJ2-7; tentatively, D is TRBD2 (5 bases). Germline CDR1 MDHEN, CDR2 SYDVKM. Trimming stripped 6 bases from V and 4 bases from J, with 16 bases between. The CDR3 is 14 residues long. CDR3 sequence (DNA): TGTGCCAGCAGCCACCTCGGGGAAATGTACGAGCAGTACTTC. Its translation: CASSHLGEMYEQYF.

This clone is a singleton in its sample. The rearrangement uses TRBV18 and TRBJ2-2, with TRBD1 matching 7 bases. J gave up 6 bases and V 0 bases, and 7 bases lay outside the gene matches. Looked up from germline, CDR1 is KGHSH and CDR2 is LQKENI. This CDR3 is built from 16 residues. CDR3 in DNA: TGTGCCAGCTCACCACCGGAAAGGGGGCGCGCCGGGGAGCTGTTTTTT. Amino acids: CASSPPERGRAGELFF.

The chain combines TRBV19 with TRBJ2-3; no reliable D call. Trimming took off 7 bases at V and 3 bases at J, with 17 bases between the two ends. CDR1 is LNHDA, CDR2 SQIVND, per germline (reference sequence). The CDR3 sequence is 15 residues long. CDR3 nucleotide sequence: TGTGCCAGTACCCGAAACTTCGCGTTAACAGATACGCAGTATTTT. Amino acid sequence: CASTRNFALTDTQYF.

The gene calls are TRBV14 and TRBJ1-2, with TRBD1 matching over 9 bases. Unmatched junction bases numbered 5, after V lost 0 bases and J lost 9 bases. This CDR3 contains 14 residues. The germline gives CDR1 SGHDN, CDR2 FVKESK. The CDR3 DNA reads as TGTGCCAGCAGCCAAGATGGGACAGGGAAGTGCTACACCTTC. Amino acid sequence: CASSQDGTGKCYTF.

The J gene is TRBJ1-4, the V gene TRBV13; D gene ambiguous. Germline V gives CDR1 PRHDT, CDR2 FYEKMQ (reference sequence). Trimming pared 3 bases from V and 4 bases from J, leaving 9 bases between. This CDR3 comprises 14 residues. In DNA, the CDR3 is TGTGCCAGCAGCTTTTACGGTGTTAATGAAAAACTGTTTTTT. This translates into CASSFYGVNEKLFF.

The chain recombines TRBV2 with TRBJ1-4, with no clear D. V was cut by 7 bases and J by 6 bases, with 15 bases left in between. The germline gives CDR1 SNHLY, CDR2 FYNNEI. The CDR3 sequence is 14 residues long. The CDR3 bases are TGTGCCAGCATTGGGCACGGGGAGGATGAAAAACTGTTTTTT. It encodes CASIGHGEDEKLFF.

The chain has TRBV4-1 and TRBJ2-7; D perhaps matches TRBD1 (6 bases). This CDR3 has 15 residues. Germline V gene lookup returns CDR1 MGHRA and CDR2 YSYEKL. V was trimmed by 5 bases and J by 3 bases, leaving 17 bases between them. CDR3 residues: CASSEQGTSFYEQYF. CDR3 in DNA: TGCGCCAGCAGCGAACAGGGTACGTCTTTCTACGAGCAGTACTTC.